This TCR beta chain came from a study of T cell repertoires in cytomegalovirus infection. Regarding this clonotype: Antigen unknown.

Germline CDR1 DFQATT, CDR2 SNEGSKA (reference sequence). V was clipped by 6 bases and J by 3 bases; unmatched bases: 7. This CDR3 region has 14 residues. Each CDR3 protein gets one entry after TCRdb re-called the reads with MiXCR. The table includes fewer than 550,000 distinct CDR3 sequences, 30% to 40% detected once. Study-wide findings and caveats: Pooled public TCR beta family frequency picked out CMV carriers with the relevant HLA. It was HLA-C-restricted CMV-specific TCR beta clonotypes that dominated the response ex vivo.

The sequenced material came from PBMCs. The chain carries TRBV20-1 and TRBJ1-2, with 10 bases aligning to TRBD1. The receptor was derived from a human donor in good health (CMV status not recorded). Some clones in this sample may be carry-over from other donors' samples. CDR3 sequence (DNA): TGCAGTGCCTCCCAGGACAGGGGGGACTATGGCTACACCTTC. Translated: CSASQDRGDYGYTF.